This entry lists 8 T cell receptor beta chains sequenced from one sample in a study of blood T cells in healthy people across ages. Next came a second PCR, run for about 7 to 12 cycles, which used a sample-barcoded 5' primer along with a J-beta primer mix. MiXCR, applied by TCRdb to the 5' RACE reads, yields one record per CDR3 protein. The table shows approximately 2,000,000 distinct CDR3 sequences, with 35% to 50% occurring only once. Input material: blood. The source is a human donor in good health.

This rearrangement joins TRBV2 to TRBJ2-1; 8 bases agree with TRBD1. The junction had 7 bases not matched to a gene; V was cut back by 1 base and J by 2 bases. This CDR3 has 17 residues. Looked up from germline, CDR1 is SNHLY and CDR2 is FYNNEI. The CDR3 nucleotides are TGTGCCAGCAGTGAAGGGTCAGGGGGCCTGACCTACAATGAGCAGTTCTTC. Translation gives CASSEGSGGLTYNEQFF.

CDR3 DNA: TGCAGTGCTCGCCCGGACAGGAGCGGGGGGGCCAGAAGCATTCAGTACTTC. Its translation: CSARPDRSGGARSIQYF. The rearrangement joins TRBV20-1 to TRBJ2-4; 10 bases fit TRBD2. The CDR3 contains 17 residues. Per germline, CDR1 DFQATT and CDR2 SNEGSKA (reference sequence). Trimming took 5 bases from V and 9 from J; bases not matched to a gene: 19.

This clonotype was picked up a small number of times. V and J are TRBV6-5 and TRBJ2-1, with TRBD2 identical over 8 bases. This CDR3 comprises 11 residues. Germline V lookup: CDR1 MNHEY, CDR2 SVGAGI. Trimming at V came to 7 bases and at J to 10 bases, leaving 3 bases not matched to a gene. CDR3 amino acids: CASTRGEEQFF. CDR3 coding DNA: TGTGCCAGCACGCGGGGGGAAGAGCAGTTCTTC.

This clonotype was counted a few times. The chain employs TRBV20-1 and TRBJ2-5; 8 nucleotides match TRBD1. Germline loops: CDR1 DFQATT, CDR2 SNEGSKA (reference sequence). The CDR3 spans 15 residues. The ends lost 2 bases at V and 2 bases at J; junction bases unmatched: 7. The CDR3 is CSARSGGAYQETQYF. The CDR3 region has the DNA TGCAGTGCTAGATCAGGGGGCGCGTATCAAGAGACCCAGTACTTC.

This clonotype has a count of ten or more. DNA of the CDR3: TGTGCCAGCAGTTTAGGCACGCCTAGCTCCTACGAGCAGTACTTC. Translated: CASSLGTPSSYEQYF. The V and J genes are TRBV12-3 or TRBV12-4 and TRBJ2-7, with no clear D. Trimming took 1 base from V and 0 from J, leaving 10 bases between them. There are 15 residues in the CDR3.

This chain uses TRBV6-5 with TRBJ2-7, with 9 positions matching TRBD1. CDR1 MNHEY and CDR2 SVGAGI come from the germline V gene. The CDR3 totals 16 residues. Unmatched junction bases numbered 15, after V lost 5 bases and J lost 7 bases. The CDR3 region is CASSRWTGVAYNEQYF. CDR3 coding DNA: TGTGCCAGCAGTCGATGGACAGGGGTTGCCTACAATGAGCAGTACTTC.

The V and J genes are TRBV7-2 and TRBJ2-1, with D perhaps TRBD1 (6 bases). V lost 7 bases to trimming and J lost 8 bases, with 18 bases between them. Per the germline V gene, CDR1 is SGHTA and CDR2 is FQGNSA. The CDR3 is 14 amino acids. The DNA for the CDR3 is TGTGCCAGCACCCTTCTTCAGGGGTCCGATGAGCAGTTCTTC. This gives the protein CASTLLQGSDEQFF.

To note about this clonotype: This clone may be a read error of a much larger clone one base away. The V gene is TRBV29-1, the J gene TRBJ2-5, with 9 bases identical to TRBD2. The end of the DNA fits TRBJ2-4 better, so the J call may be wrong. This CDR3 contains 12 residues. Germline assignment: CDR1 SQVTM and CDR2 ANQGSEA. CDR3 sequence: CSGGGAENIQYF. CDR3 DNA sequence: TGCAGCGGCGGGGGGGCGGAAAACATTCAGTACTTC.